The 13 T cell receptor beta chains listed next were all sequenced from one sample in a study of blood T cells in healthy people across ages. Using a J-beta primer mix together with a sample-barcoded 5' primer, a second PCR was run for roughly 7 to 11 cycles. Each CDR3 protein is one row after TCRdb ran MiXCR on the 5' RACE reads. This sample has some 670,000 distinct CDR3 sequences, with 52% found just once. Sequencing was carried out using blood. Every receptor here comes from a woman older than 75 in good health.

This clonotype was detected a few times. This chain uses TRBV24-1 with TRBJ2-1, with unresolved D. Germline V CDR1 and CDR2: KGHDR, SFDVKD. The germline V and J ends were trimmed by 9 bases and 8 bases, with 19 bases remaining between them. The CDR3 runs to 14 residues. The CDR3 here is CATGLSSGPHEQFF. The CDR3 bases are TGTGCCACCGGGCTATCCTCCGGCCCCCATGAGCAGTTCTTC.

This chain connects TRBV20-1 to TRBJ2-1; D may be TRBD1 or TRBD2 (6 bases each). The CDR3 covers 19 residues. Between the trimmed V and J ends, which lost 7 bases and 4 bases, there was a span of 32 bases. Germline CDR1 is DFQATT and CDR2 is SNEGSKA (reference sequence). In DNA form, the CDR3 reads TGCAGTGTTCCGAGGGTATCGGAGTCGGGGGCGGCTGGTTACAATGAGCAGTTCTTC. Its protein is CSVPRVSESGAAGYNEQFF.

This chain uses TRBV14 with TRBJ1-5; D ambiguous. The ends were cut back, 1 base at V and 11 bases at J, with 12 bases in the middle. Per the germline V gene, CDR1 is SGHDN and CDR2 is FVKESK. The CDR3 is made up of 13 amino acids. CDR3 residues: CASSQGLGLAQHF. The CDR3 coding sequence is TGTGCCAGCAGCCAAGGGCTGGGATTGGCCCAGCATTTT.

V usage is TRBV29-1 and J usage is TRBJ2-5; D gene uncertain. The CDR3 is made up of 12 amino acids. From germline, CDR1 is SQVTM and CDR2 ANQGSEA. Trimming took 4 bases from V and 4 from J, leaving 10 bases between them. The CDR3: CSVVGFSETQYF. Here the CDR3 DNA reads TGCAGCGTTGTTGGCTTTTCAGAGACCCAGTACTTC. Looking up the rest from reference TRBV29-1 and TRBJ2-5 gives the full variable domain: SAVISQKPSRDICQRGTSLTIQCQVDSQVTMMFWYRQQPGQSLTLIATANQGSEATYESGFVIDKFPISRPNLTFSTLTVSNMSPEDSSIYLCSVVGFSETQYFGPGTRLLVL.

This clonotype was counted many times. V and J are TRBV30 and TRBJ2-4; 8 bases fit TRBD2. V gave up 3 bases and J gave up 11 bases; unmatched junction bases: 3. This CDR3 region has 11 residues. CDR1 GTSNPN and CDR2 SVGIG come from the germline V gene (reference sequence). The CDR3 is CAWRISGVQYF. The CDR3 nucleotides read TGTGCCTGGAGGATTAGCGGGGTTCAGTACTTC.

Many counts were recorded for this clonotype. This chain uses TRBV2 with TRBJ2-7; D is possibly TRBD1 (5 bases). V lost 5 bases to trimming and J lost 3 bases, with 11 bases between them. The germline gives CDR1 SNHLY, CDR2 FYNNEI. The length of the CDR3 is 13 residues. Here the CDR3 reads CASSYGHIYEQYF. The CDR3 coding sequence is TGTGCCAGCAGTTACGGACACATCTACGAGCAGTACTTC.

This chain joins TRBV29-1 and TRBJ2-7; the D gene is possibly TRBD1 (6 bases). The ends were cut back, 6 bases at V and 6 bases at J, with 21 bases in the middle. The CDR3 covers 14 residues. Germline V gene sequence: CDR1 SQVTM, CDR2 ANQGSEA. The CDR3 nucleotides are TGCAGCGTCCGCCGCCAGACAGGAACGAGCGAGCAGTACTTC. Residues: CSVRRQTGTSEQYF.

The V call is TRBV5-1, the J call TRBJ2-1; 9 bases map to TRBD1. The germline V gene has CDR1 SGHRS and CDR2 YFSETQ. V was pared by 3 bases and J by 7 bases, with 11 bases of the junction left unmatched. This CDR3 comprises 16 residues. CDR3 residues: CASSSTILTGGNEQFF. In nucleotides, the CDR3 is TGCGCCAGCAGCTCTACCATTTTGACAGGGGGTAATGAGCAGTTCTTC.

This clonotype was observed many times. The V gene is TRBV6-6, the J gene TRBJ2-3; TRBD2 matches 7 bases. This CDR3 has 12 residues. V lost 5 bases, J lost 6 bases, and 2 bases stayed unmatched. CDR1 is MNHNY, CDR2 SVGAGI, per germline (reference sequence). Here the CDR3 DNA reads TGTGCCAGCAGTACCGGGGGGGATACGCAGTATTTT. It codes for CASSTGGDTQYF.

The chain couples TRBV11-1 to TRBJ2-3; 9 bases fit TRBD2. This CDR3 region has 16 residues. V trimming: 5 bases; J trimming: 1 base; junction bases outside the gene matches: 7. Germline V gene lookup returns CDR1 SGHAT and CDR2 FQDESV (reference sequence). CDR3 bases: TGTGCCAGCAGCGCCGGTAGCGGGAGTCGCACAGATACGCAGTATTTT. This translates into CASSAGSGSRTDTQYF. The variable domain in full, completed from reference TRBV11-1 and TRBJ2-3, reads EAEVAQSPRYKITEKSQAVAFWCDPISGHATLYWYRQILGQGPELLVQFQDESVVDDSQLPKDRFSAERLKGVDSTLKIQPAELGDSAMYLCASSAGSGSRTDTQYFGPGTRLTVL.

The V gene is TRBV7-9, the J gene TRBJ2-6; D gene unclear. The CDR3 is 13 amino acids. CDR1 and CDR2 from the germline V gene are SEHNR and FQNEAQ (reference sequence). The V end was cut by 8 bases, the J end by 2 bases, with 7 bases between. The CDR3 nucleotides read TGTGCCAGCGGGTACCCTGGGGCCAACGTCCTGACTTTC. It specifies CASGYPGANVLTF.

V gene TRBV27 combines with J gene TRBJ2-5, with 8 bases that match TRBD2. CDR1 is MNHEY, CDR2 SMNVEV, per germline (reference sequence). CDR3 length: 15 residues. Germline trimming cut 8 bases from V and 11 bases from J; bases unmatched to any gene: 19. Written as DNA, the CDR3 is TGTGCCAGCGCACGTGCGGGACTAGGTAGCAATGAGCAGTACTTC. It codes for CASARAGLGSNEQYF.

On this clonotype: This may be a read error, as it is one base from a much larger clone. J is TRBJ2-4 and V is TRBV5-6; no clear D gene. The CDR3 is 15 amino acids. CDR1 and CDR2 (germline): SGHDT, YYEEEE. V lost 4 bases to trimming and J lost 0 bases, with 11 bases between them. The CDR3 DNA sequence: TGTGCCAGCAGCCCCCGGGTTCTAGCCAAAAACATTCAGTACTTC. This sequence encodes CASSPRVLAKNIQYF.